The T cell receptor beta chain under discussion was sequenced for a study of early T cells in non-severe SARS-CoV-2 infection. Study-level background: Sequencing targeted bulk RNA from unsorted whole blood, leaving chains unpaired.

Study-wide findings and caveats: Private and CD4 specificities were missed by VDJdb matching, which favored anti-spike CD8 responses.

Separate cDNA molecules each had unique molecular identifiers attached to them. MiXCR was run by TCRdb on the 5' RACE reads, yielding one entry per CDR3 protein. The table lists tens of thousands of distinct CDR3 sequences, around a tenth of them singletons. Details on this clonotype: The target antigen is unknown.

CDR3 length: 14 residues. V was trimmed by 2 bases and J by 6 bases, leaving 10 bases between them. Germline CDR1 is MNHNY and CDR2 is SVGAGI (reference sequence). The chain joins TRBV6-6 to TRBJ2-2; D might be TRBD1 (6 bases). Sequenced: whole blood. This sequence was found in an adult who was a healthcare worker with PCR-confirmed SARS-CoV-2 infection or an uninfected control (not recorded which). The CDR3 DNA reads as TGTGCCAGCAGTTACATAGGGGGTCCCGGGGAGCTGTTTTTT. It codes for CASSYIGGPGELFF.